This T cell receptor (beta chain) was profiled in a study of shared clonotypes between healthy human individuals. Study-level background: The cohort had a couple of women and a few men, ages 18 to 49.

A note on this clone: Its matching antigen is unknown.

Cells designated naive CD8 were CD45RO-negative and were positively selected for CCR7, with terminally differentiated effector memory CD45RA+ cells excluded. Trimming stripped 6 bases from V and 1 base from J, with 12 bases between. CDR3 size: 15 residues. Germline values: CDR1 MNHEY, CDR2 SMNVEV (reference sequence). Sequencing was performed with immunoSEQ multiplex PCR; in TCRdb, only in-frame clones are kept and a portion is missing. This table has about 2.2 million clones, more than 85% appearing once. Whole-study findings and limits: Naive CD4 clonotype sharing across a few donors was about 5%.

The sequencing input was naive CD8+ T cells from PBMCs. The V gene is TRBV27, the J gene TRBJ2-2, with unresolved D. The clonotype originates from a man aged 18 to 35 in good health. Some clones in this sample may be carry-over from other donors' samples. The DNA for the CDR3 is TGTGCCAGCAGCTCCCGGTGGGAGAACACCGGGGAGCTGTTTTTT. It encodes CASSSRWENTGELFF.